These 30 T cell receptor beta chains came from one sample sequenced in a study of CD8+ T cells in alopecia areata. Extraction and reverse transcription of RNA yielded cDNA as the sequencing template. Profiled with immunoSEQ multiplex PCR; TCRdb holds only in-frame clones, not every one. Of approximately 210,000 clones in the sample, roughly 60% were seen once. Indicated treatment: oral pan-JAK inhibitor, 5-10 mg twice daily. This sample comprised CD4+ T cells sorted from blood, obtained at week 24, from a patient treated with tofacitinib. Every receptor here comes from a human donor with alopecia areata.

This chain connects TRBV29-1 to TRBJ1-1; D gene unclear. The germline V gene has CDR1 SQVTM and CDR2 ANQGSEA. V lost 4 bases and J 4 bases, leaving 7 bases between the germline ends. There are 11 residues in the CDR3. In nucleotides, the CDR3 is TGCAGCGTTGTAGGTCGCACTGAAGCTTTCTTT. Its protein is CSVVGRTEAFF.

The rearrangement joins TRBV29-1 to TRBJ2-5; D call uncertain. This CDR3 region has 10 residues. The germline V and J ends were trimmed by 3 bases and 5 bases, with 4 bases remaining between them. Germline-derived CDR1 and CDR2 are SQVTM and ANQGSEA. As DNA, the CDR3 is TGCAGCGTTGATAGGGAGACCCAGTACTTC. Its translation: CSVDRETQYF.

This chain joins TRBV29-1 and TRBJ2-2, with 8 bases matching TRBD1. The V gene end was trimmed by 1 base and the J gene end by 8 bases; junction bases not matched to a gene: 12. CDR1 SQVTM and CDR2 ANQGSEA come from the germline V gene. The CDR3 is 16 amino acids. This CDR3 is CSVEGWGRQGIGELFF. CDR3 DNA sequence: TGCAGCGTTGAAGGTTGGGGAAGACAGGGGATTGGGGAGCTGTTTTTT.

CDR3 residues: CSVLTAYEQYF. As DNA, the CDR3 is TGCAGCGTTTTGACAGCCTACGAGCAGTACTTC. The chain uses TRBV29-1 and TRBJ2-7, with D possibly being TRBD1 (5 bases). Germline lookup yields CDR1 SQVTM and CDR2 ANQGSEA. Trimming cost V 5 bases and J 2 bases, with 7 bases left between them. The CDR3 spans 11 residues.

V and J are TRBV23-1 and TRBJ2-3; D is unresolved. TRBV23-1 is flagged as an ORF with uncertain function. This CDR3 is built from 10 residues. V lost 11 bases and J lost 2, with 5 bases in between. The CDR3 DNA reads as TGCGCCGAGTACACAGATACGCAGTATTTT. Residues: CAEYTDTQYF.

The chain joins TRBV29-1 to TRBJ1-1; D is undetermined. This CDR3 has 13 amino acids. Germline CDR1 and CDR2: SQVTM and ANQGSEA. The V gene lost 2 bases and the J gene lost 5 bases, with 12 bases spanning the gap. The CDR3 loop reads CSVEKGMGTEAFF. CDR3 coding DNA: TGCAGCGTTGAAAAAGGGATGGGAACTGAAGCTTTCTTT.

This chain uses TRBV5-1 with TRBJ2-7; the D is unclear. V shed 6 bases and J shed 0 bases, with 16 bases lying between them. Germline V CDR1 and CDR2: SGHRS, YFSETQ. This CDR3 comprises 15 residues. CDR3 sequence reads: CASTENLQSSYEQYF. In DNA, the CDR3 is TGCGCCAGCACCGAAAACCTACAGAGCTCCTACGAGCAGTACTTC.

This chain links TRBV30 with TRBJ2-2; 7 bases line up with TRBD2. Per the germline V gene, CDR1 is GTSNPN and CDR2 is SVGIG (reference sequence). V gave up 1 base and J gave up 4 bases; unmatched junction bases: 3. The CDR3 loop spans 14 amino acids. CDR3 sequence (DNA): TGTGCCTGGAGTGCCATAGCGGGCACCGGGGAGCTGTTTTTT. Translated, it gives CAWSAIAGTGELFF.

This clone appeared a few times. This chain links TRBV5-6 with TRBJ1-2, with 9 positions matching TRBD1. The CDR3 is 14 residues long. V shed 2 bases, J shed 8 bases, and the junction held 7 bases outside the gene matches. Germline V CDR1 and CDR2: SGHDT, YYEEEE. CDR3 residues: CASSLVGQGSGYTF. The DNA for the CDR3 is TGTGCCAGCAGCTTAGTAGGACAGGGGAGCGGCTACACCTTC.

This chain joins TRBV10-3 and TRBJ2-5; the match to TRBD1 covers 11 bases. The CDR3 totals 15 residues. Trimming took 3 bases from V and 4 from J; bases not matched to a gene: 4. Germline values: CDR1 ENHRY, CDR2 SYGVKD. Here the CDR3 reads CAISDGQGAGETQYF. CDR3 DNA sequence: TGTGCCATCAGTGACGGACAGGGGGCTGGAGAGACCCAGTACTTC.

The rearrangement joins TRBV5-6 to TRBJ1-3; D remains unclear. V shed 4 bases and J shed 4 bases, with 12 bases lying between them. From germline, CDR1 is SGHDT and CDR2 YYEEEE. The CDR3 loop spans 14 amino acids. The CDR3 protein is CASSLMAGGNTIYF. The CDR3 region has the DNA TGTGCCAGCAGCCTGATGGCTGGGGGAAACACCATATATTTT.

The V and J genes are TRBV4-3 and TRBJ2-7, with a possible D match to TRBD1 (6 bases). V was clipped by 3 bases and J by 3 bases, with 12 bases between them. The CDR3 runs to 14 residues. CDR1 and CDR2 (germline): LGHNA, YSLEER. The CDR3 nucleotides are TGCGCCAGCAGCCAGACGACAGGAAACTACGAGCAGTACTTC. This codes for CASSQTTGNYEQYF.

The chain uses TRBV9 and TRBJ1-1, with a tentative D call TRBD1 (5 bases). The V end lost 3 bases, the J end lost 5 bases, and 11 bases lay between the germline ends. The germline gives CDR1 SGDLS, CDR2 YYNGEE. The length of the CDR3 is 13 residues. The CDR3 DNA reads TGTGCCAGCAGCGGAGTTAGGGGAACTGAAGCTTTCTTT. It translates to CASSGVRGTEAFF. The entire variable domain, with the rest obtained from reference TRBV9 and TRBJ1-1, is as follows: DSGVTQTPKHLITATGQRVTLRCSPRSGDLSVYWYQQSLDQGLQFLIQYYNGEERAKGNILERFSAQQFPDLHSELNLSSLELGDSALYFCASSGVRGTEAFFGQGTRLTVV.

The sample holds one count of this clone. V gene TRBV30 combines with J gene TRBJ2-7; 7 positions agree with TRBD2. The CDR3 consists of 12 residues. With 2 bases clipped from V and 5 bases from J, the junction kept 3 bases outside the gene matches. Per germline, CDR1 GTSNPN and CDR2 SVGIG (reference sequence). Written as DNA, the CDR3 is TGTGCCTGGAGTTCCACTAGCGACGAGCAGTACTTC. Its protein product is CAWSSTSDEQYF.

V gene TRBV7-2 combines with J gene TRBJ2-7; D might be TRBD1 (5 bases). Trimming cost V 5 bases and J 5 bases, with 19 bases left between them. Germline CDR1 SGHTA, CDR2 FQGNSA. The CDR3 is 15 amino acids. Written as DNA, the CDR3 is TGTGCCAGCAGCCCGGAAGGGGCAGGGTGGAACGAGCAGTACTTC. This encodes CASSPEGAGWNEQYF. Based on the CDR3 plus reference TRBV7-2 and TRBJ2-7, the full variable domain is GAGVSQSPSNKVTEKGKDVELRCDPISGHTALYWYRQSLGQGLEFLIYFQGNSAPDKSGLPSDRFSAERTGGSVSTLTIQRTQQEDSAVYLCASSPEGAGWNEQYFGPGTRLTVT.

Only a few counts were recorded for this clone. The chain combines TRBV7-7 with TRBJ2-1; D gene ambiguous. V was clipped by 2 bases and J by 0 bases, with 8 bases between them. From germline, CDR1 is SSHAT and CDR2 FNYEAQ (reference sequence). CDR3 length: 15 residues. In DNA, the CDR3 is TGTGCCAGCAGCTTACTGGGAAGCTCCTACAATGAGCAGTTCTTC. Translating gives CASSLLGSSYNEQFF.

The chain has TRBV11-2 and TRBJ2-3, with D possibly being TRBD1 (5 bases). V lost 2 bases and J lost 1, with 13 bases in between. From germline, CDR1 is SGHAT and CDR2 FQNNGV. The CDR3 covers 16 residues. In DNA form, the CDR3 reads TGTGCCAGCAGCTTATTGTTTACAGGAGGCACAGATACGCAGTATTTT. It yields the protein CASSLLFTGGTDTQYF.

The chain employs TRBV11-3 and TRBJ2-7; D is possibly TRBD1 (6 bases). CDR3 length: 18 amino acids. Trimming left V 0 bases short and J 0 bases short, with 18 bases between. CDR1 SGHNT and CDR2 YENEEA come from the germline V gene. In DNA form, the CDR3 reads TGTGCCAGCAGCTTAGAACAGGGTGGGTACCCCGGCTCCTACGAGCAGTACTTC. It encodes CASSLEQGGYPGSYEQYF.

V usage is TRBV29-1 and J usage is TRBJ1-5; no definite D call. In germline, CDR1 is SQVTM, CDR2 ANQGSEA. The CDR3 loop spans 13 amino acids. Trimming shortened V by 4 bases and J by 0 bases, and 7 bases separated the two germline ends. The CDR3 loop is CSVGSYSNQPQHF. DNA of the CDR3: TGCAGCGTTGGGAGCTATAGCAATCAGCCCCAGCATTTT.

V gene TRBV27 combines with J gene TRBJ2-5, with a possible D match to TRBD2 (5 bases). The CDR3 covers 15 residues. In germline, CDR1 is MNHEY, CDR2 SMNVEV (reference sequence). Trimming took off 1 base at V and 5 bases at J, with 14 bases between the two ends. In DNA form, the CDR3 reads TGTGCCAGCAGTTTATTAGCCACTAGTGGGGAGACCCAGTACTTC. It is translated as CASSLLATSGETQYF.

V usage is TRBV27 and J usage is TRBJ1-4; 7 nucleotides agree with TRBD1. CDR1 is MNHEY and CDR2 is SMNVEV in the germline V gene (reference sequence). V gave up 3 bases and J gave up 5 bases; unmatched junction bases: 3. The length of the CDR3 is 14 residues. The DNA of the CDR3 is TGTGCCAGCAGTTTCCGCAGGGGGAATGAAAAACTGTTTTTT. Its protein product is CASSFRRGNEKLFF.

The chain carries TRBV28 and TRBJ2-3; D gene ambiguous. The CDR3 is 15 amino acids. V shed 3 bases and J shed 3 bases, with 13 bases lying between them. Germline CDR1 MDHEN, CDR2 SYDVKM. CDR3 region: CASSFSGVGTDTQYF. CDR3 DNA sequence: TGTGCCAGCAGTTTTAGTGGGGTCGGGACAGATACGCAGTATTTT.

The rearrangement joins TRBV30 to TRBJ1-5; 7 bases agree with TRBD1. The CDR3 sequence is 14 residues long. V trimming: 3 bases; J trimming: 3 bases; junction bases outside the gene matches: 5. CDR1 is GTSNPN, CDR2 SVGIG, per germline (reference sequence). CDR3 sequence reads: CAWSRTGHNQPQHF. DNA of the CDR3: TGTGCCTGGAGCCGGACAGGTCACAATCAGCCCCAGCATTTT.

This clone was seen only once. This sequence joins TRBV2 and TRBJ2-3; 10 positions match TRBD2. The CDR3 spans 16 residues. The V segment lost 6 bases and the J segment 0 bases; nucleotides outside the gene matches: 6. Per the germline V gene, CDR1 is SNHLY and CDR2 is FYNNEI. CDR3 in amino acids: CASRDGLAVSTDTQYF. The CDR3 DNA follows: TGTGCCAGCAGAGACGGACTAGCGGTGAGCACAGATACGCAGTATTTT.

The CDR3: CSVKRAGGLHTQYF. CDR3 in DNA: TGCAGCGTGAAACGAGCGGGGGGGCTCCATACGCAGTATTTT. The chain couples TRBV29-1 to TRBJ2-3; 10 bases line up with TRBD2. The CDR3 sequence is 14 residues long. In germline, CDR1 is SQVTM, CDR2 ANQGSEA. V shed 6 bases, J shed 7 bases, and the junction held 10 bases outside the gene matches.

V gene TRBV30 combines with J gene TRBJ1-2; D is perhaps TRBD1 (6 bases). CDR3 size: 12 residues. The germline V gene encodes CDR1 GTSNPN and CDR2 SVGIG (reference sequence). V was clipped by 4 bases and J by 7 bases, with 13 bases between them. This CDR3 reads CAWTYREGGYTF. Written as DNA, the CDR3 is TGTGCCTGGACGTACAGGGAAGGTGGCTACACCTTC.

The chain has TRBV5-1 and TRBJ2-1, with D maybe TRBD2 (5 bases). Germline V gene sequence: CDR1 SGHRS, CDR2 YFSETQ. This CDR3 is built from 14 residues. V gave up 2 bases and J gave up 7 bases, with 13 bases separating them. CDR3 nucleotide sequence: TGCGCCAGCAGCTTTAACGGGGTGGGGAATGAGCAGTTCTTC. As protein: CASSFNGVGNEQFF.

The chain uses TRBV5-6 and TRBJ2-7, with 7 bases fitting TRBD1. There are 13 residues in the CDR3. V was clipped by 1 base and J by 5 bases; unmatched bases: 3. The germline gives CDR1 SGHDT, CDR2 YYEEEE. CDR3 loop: CASSLYRGHEQYF. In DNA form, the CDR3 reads TGTGCCAGCAGCTTGTACAGGGGCCACGAGCAGTACTTC.

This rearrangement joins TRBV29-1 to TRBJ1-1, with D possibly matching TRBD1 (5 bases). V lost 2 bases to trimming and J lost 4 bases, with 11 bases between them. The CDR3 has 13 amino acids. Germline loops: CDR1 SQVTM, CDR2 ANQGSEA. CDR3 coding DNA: TGCAGCGTTGAACGTCTGGGGGGCACTGAAGCTTTCTTT. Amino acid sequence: CSVERLGGTEAFF.

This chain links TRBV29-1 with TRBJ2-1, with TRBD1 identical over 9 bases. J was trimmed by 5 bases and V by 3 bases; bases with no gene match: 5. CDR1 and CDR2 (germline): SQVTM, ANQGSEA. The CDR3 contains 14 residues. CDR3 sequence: CSVEPGQGNNEQFF. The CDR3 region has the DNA TGCAGCGTTGAGCCGGGACAGGGCAACAATGAGCAGTTCTTC.